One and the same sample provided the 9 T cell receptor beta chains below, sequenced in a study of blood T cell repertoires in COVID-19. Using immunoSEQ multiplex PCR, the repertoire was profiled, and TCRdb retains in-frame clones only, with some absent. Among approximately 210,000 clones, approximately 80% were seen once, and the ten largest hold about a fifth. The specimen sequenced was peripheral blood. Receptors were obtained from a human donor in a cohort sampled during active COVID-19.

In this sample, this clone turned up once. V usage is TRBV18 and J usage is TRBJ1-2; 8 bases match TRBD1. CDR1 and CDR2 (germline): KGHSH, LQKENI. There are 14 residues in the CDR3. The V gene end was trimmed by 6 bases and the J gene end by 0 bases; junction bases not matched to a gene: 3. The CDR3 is CASSPGQANYGYTF. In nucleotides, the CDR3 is TGTGCCAGCTCCCCGGGACAGGCTAACTATGGCTACACCTTC.

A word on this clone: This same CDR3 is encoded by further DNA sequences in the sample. CDR3 residues: CASSQGQGNTGELFF. The CDR3 bases are TGTGCCAGCAGCCAGGGACAGGGGAACACCGGGGAGCTGTTTTTT. This sequence joins TRBV7-9 and TRBJ2-2; TRBD1 aligns across 9 bases. From germline, CDR1 is SEHNR and CDR2 FQNEAQ (reference sequence). The V gene end was trimmed by 5 bases and the J gene end by 1 base; junction bases not matched to a gene: 2. This CDR3 is built from 15 residues.

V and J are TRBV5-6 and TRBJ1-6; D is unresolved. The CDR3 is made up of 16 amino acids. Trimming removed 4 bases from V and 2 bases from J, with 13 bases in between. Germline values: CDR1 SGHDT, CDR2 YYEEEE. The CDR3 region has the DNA TGTGCCAGCAGCGCTGCTCTAGCCACCTATAATTCACCCCTCCACTTT. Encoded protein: CASSAALATYNSPLHF.

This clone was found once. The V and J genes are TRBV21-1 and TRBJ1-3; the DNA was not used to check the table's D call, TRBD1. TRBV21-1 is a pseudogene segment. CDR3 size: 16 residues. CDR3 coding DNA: TGTGCCAGCAGCAGCCGGGACAGGCTGGGTGGAAACACCATATATTTT. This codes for CASSSRDRLGGNTIYF.

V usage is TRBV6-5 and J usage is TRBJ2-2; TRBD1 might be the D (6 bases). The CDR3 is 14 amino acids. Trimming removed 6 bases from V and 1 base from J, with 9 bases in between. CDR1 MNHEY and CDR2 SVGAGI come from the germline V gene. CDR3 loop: CASRPGQNTGELFF. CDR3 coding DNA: TGTGCCAGCAGACCGGGACAGAACACCGGGGAGCTGTTTTTT.

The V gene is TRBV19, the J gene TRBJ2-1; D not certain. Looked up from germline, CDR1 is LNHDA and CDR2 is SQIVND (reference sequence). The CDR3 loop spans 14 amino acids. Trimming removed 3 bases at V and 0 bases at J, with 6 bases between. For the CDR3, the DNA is TGTGCCAGTAGTATGGCAAGCTCCTACAATGAGCAGTTCTTC. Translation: CASSMASSYNEQFF.

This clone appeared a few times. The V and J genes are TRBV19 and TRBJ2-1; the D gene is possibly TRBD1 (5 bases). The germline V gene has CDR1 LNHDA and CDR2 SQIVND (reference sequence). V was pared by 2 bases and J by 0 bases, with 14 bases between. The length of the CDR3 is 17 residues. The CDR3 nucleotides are TGTGCCAGTAGTATACCCTCAGGGTCCAGCTCCTACAATGAGCAGTTCTTC. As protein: CASSIPSGSSSYNEQFF.

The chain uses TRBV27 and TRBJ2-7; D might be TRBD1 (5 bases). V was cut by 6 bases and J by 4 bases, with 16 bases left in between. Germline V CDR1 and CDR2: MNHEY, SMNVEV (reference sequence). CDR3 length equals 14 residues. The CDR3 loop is CASSPTVTEYEQYV. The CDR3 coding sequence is TGTGCCAGCAGCCCTACGGTGACAGAGTACGAGCAGTACGTC.

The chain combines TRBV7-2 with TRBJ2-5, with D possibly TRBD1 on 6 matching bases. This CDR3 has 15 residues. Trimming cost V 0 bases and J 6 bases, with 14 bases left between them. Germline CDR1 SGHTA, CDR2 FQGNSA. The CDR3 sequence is CASSLAGSGVQTQYF. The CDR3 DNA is TGTGCCAGCAGCTTAGCGGGTTCAGGGGTTCAGACCCAGTACTTC.